Presented here are 29 T cell receptor beta chains from one specimen sequenced in a study of PD-L1 blockade in urothelial cancer. This table comes from immunoSEQ multiplex PCR, and its TCRdb copy is limited to in-frame clones, with some not included. The table shows approximately 41,000 clones, with around four fifths occurring only once. Time point meaning: pretreatment peripheral blood. The source was PBMCs, collected around atezolizumab (anti-PD-L1) treatment. These receptors originate from a man older than 75 with urothelial cancer.

The V and J genes are TRBV5-1 and TRBJ2-1; 11 bases match TRBD1. Germline trimming cut 4 bases from V and 8 bases from J; bases unmatched to any gene: 8. The CDR3 loop spans 15 amino acids. CDR1 and CDR2 from the germline V gene are SGHRS and YFSETQ. The CDR3 region is CASSISGTGGDEQFF. The CDR3 coding sequence is TGCGCCAGCAGCATATCGGGGACAGGGGGGGATGAGCAGTTCTTC.

The chain joins TRBV5-4 to TRBJ1-1; 7 bases line up with TRBD1. Germline values: CDR1 SGHNT, CDR2 YYREEE (reference sequence). The J segment lost 0 bases and the V segment lost 5 bases, leaving 7 bases of the junction unmatched. The CDR3 loop spans 15 amino acids. The CDR3 bases are TGTGCCAGCAGTTTCAGGGACAGAGTGAACACTGAAGCTTTCTTT. Translating gives CASSFRDRVNTEAFF.

The rearrangement joins TRBV6-1 to TRBJ2-7; the match to TRBD2 covers 14 bases. The trim removed 7 bases at V and 4 bases at J, leaving 6 bases unmatched. Looked up from germline, CDR1 is MNHNS and CDR2 is SASEGT. This CDR3 has 15 amino acids. DNA of the CDR3: TGTGCCAGCATCTATGGACTAGCGGGAGGTTACGAGCAGTACTTC. Its translation is CASIYGLAGGYEQYF.

The chain recombines TRBV28 with TRBJ1-1; D is undetermined. The CDR3 has 14 amino acids. Germline V gene data show CDR1 as MDHEN and CDR2 as SYDVKM. V lost 7 bases to trimming and J lost 0 bases, with 12 bases between them. CDR3 in DNA: TGTGCCAGCACTGCGGGAGGTATGAACACTGAAGCTTTCTTT. Its protein is CASTAGGMNTEAFF.

V usage is TRBV11-3 and J usage is TRBJ2-7; D call uncertain. CDR3 size: 13 residues. Germline CDR1 and CDR2: SGHNT and YENEEA. V was pared by 4 bases and J by 2 bases, with 9 bases between. The CDR3 loop is CASSWRPAYEQYF. The CDR3 DNA reads TGTGCCAGCAGCTGGCGGCCAGCCTACGAGCAGTACTTC.

The chain is built from TRBV11-2 and TRBJ2-1; D might be TRBD1 (5 bases). Germline CDR1 SGHAT, CDR2 FQNNGV. Between the trimmed V and J ends, which lost 0 bases and 4 bases, there was a span of 13 bases. CDR3 length: 16 amino acids. The CDR3 loop reads CASSLDRGRAYNEQFF. The CDR3 bases are TGTGCCAGCAGCTTAGATAGGGGTCGAGCTTACAATGAGCAGTTCTTC.

V is TRBV2 and J is TRBJ1-5; TRBD1 matches at 7 bases. Germline V CDR1 and CDR2: SNHLY, FYNNEI. V shed 5 bases and J 3 bases; nucleotides not matched to a gene: 13. The CDR3 has 17 amino acids. The CDR3 reads CASSKFRTGQSNQPQHF. In DNA, the CDR3 is TGTGCCAGCAGTAAGTTTAGGACGGGACAGTCCAATCAGCCCCAGCATTTT.

This clone was seen more than once but under ten times. V is TRBV4-1 and J is TRBJ2-2; D ambiguous. V was shortened by 1 base and J by 7 bases, with 13 bases between the two germline ends. Germline V gives CDR1 MGHRA, CDR2 YSYEKL. The CDR3 consists of 15 residues. The CDR3 DNA sequence: TGCGCCAGCAGCCAAGGGGTTCGCGGTGGCGGGGAGCTGTTTTTT. Residues: CASSQGVRGGGELFF.

V and J are TRBV5-8 and TRBJ2-7; TRBD1 matches 9 bases. Per germline, CDR1 SGHTS and CDR2 YDEGEE. The CDR3 totals 16 residues. Trimming at V came to 0 bases and at J to 2 bases, leaving 6 bases not matched to a gene. CDR3 loop: CASSLAYGTGTYEQYF. CDR3 bases: TGTGCCAGCAGCTTGGCCTATGGGACAGGGACCTACGAGCAGTACTTC.

The rearrangement links TRBV7-2 to TRBJ1-5, with D possibly TRBD1 on 6 matching bases. The V gene's germline CDR1 is SGHTA and CDR2 FQGNSA. The V gene lost 3 bases and the J gene lost 5 bases, with 11 bases spanning the gap. This CDR3 has 14 amino acids. The CDR3 DNA sequence: TGTGCCAGCAGCTTGTACAGGGTAGATCAGCCCCAGCATTTT. This codes for CASSLYRVDQPQHF.

In DNA, the CDR3 is TGTGCCAGCAGTCCTAACCCCGGACAGGGTCGATATGGCTACACCTTC. This translates into CASSPNPGQGRYGYTF. The chain employs TRBV7-2 and TRBJ1-2; 8 bases align to TRBD1. Germline loops: CDR1 SGHTA, CDR2 FQGNSA. Germline trimming cut 6 bases from V and 5 bases from J; bases unmatched to any gene: 14. This CDR3 spans 16 amino acids.

The chain has TRBV7-9 and TRBJ1-1; 7 bases are a match to TRBD1. The trim removed 3 bases at V and 4 bases at J, leaving 5 bases unmatched. The CDR3 covers 14 residues. Per the germline V gene, CDR1 is SEHNR and CDR2 is FQNEAQ (reference sequence). CDR3 loop: CASSLTGSGTEAFF. The CDR3 nucleotides read TGTGCCAGCAGCTTGACAGGGTCGGGCACTGAAGCTTTCTTT.

This clone is a singleton in its sample. The chain recombines TRBV5-1 with TRBJ2-2; possible D gene TRBD2, 5 bases. V lost 5 bases, J lost 7 bases, and 15 bases lay in between. The CDR3 spans 14 residues. The germline V gene encodes CDR1 SGHRS and CDR2 YFSETQ. The CDR3 region has the DNA TGCGCCAGCAGTTTCGAGGGTTTTGGCGGGGAGCTGTTTTTT. Its translation: CASSFEGFGGELFF. Supplemented by reference TRBV5-1 and TRBJ2-2, the full variable domain reads KAGVTQTPRYLIKTRGQQVTLSCSPISGHRSVSWYQQTPGQGLQFLFEYFSETQRNKGNFPGRFSGRQFSNSRSEMNVSTLELGDSALYLCASSFEGFGGELFFGEGSRLTVL.

This rearrangement joins TRBV30 to TRBJ2-1; TRBD2 matches at 9 bases. The CDR3 is 16 residues long. Trimming removed 1 base from V and 5 bases from J; junction bases left unmatched: 9. Germline V gene lookup returns CDR1 GTSNPN and CDR2 SVGIG (reference sequence). The CDR3: CAWSGGSGRLNNEQFF. The CDR3 DNA reads TGTGCCTGGAGTGGGGGTAGCGGGAGACTCAACAATGAGCAGTTCTTC.

The rearrangement links TRBV6-1 to TRBJ2-7; 7 nucleotides agree with TRBD1. Germline V CDR1 and CDR2: MNHNS, SASEGT. With V trimmed by 5 bases and J by 2 bases, 3 bases remained unmatched. The CDR3 has 13 amino acids. The CDR3: CASSTGTAYEQYF. The DNA of the CDR3 is TGTGCCAGCAGTACCGGGACAGCCTACGAGCAGTACTTC.

This rearrangement joins TRBV9 to TRBJ2-7; D is perhaps TRBD2 (6 bases). Trimming took off 0 bases at V and 6 bases at J, with 10 bases between the two ends. CDR1 is SGDLS and CDR2 is YYNGEE in the germline V gene. This CDR3 region has 13 residues. CDR3 nucleotides: TGTGCCAGCAGCGTAGACGGGAGCAGCGAGCAGTACTTC. Amino acids: CASSVDGSSEQYF. Full variable domain (remainder filled in from reference TRBV9 and TRBJ2-7): DSGVTQTPKHLITATGQRVTLRCSPRSGDLSVYWYQQSLDQGLQFLIQYYNGEERAKGNILERFSAQQFPDLHSELNLSSLELGDSALYFCASSVDGSSEQYFGPGTRLTVT.

The chain links TRBV28 to TRBJ1-4, with a weak D call TRBD1 (5 bases). With 5 bases removed from V and 8 bases from J, the gap between germline ends came to 12 bases. Germline CDR1 MDHEN, CDR2 SYDVKM. This CDR3 has 13 residues. The DNA of the CDR3 is TGTGCCAGCAGTCGACAGATCAAGGAAAAACTGTTTTTT. Protein product: CASSRQIKEKLFF.

V usage is TRBV25-1 and J usage is TRBJ2-3; 10 positions agree with TRBD1. CDR3 length: 16 residues. Germline V gives CDR1 MGHDK, CDR2 SYGVNS. V trimming: 8 bases; J trimming: 0 bases; junction bases outside the gene matches: 8. The CDR3 DNA follows: TGTGCCAGCTCAAGACAGGGGGCGAGGAGCACAGATACGCAGTATTTT. It specifies CASSRQGARSTDTQYF. The whole variable domain, filled in from reference TRBV25-1 and TRBJ2-3, reads EADIYQTPRYLVIGTGKKITLECSQTMGHDKMYWYQQDPGMELHLIHYSYGVNSTEKGDLSSESTVSRIRTEHFPLTLESARPSHTSQYLCASSRQGARSTDTQYFGPGTRLTVL.

The V gene is TRBV12-5, the J gene TRBJ2-2, with 8 positions matching TRBD2. Germline V gives CDR1 LGHNT, CDR2 FRNRAP. This CDR3 comprises 13 residues. Trimming took 9 bases from V and 6 from J; bases not matched to a gene: 6. CDR3 coding DNA: TGTGCTAGCTCAGCGGGAGTATCCGGGGAGCTGTTTTTT. Amino acids: CASSAGVSGELFF.

The genes are TRBV6-6 and TRBJ1-1; 8 nucleotides align to TRBD1. After removal of 6 bases from V and 1 base from J, the junction contained 4 bases not matched to a gene. This CDR3 comprises 14 residues. CDR1 MNHNY and CDR2 SVGAGI come from the germline V gene (reference sequence). The CDR3 sequence: CASRQGQANTEAFF. CDR3 sequence (DNA): TGTGCCAGCAGACAGGGACAGGCGAACACTGAAGCTTTCTTT.

This clone came up once. The chain employs TRBV5-1 and TRBJ2-3, with TRBD2 as a possible D gene (6 bases). The CDR3 spans 15 residues. Germline CDR1 reads SGHRS; CDR2 reads YFSETQ. The germline V and J ends were trimmed by 0 bases and 0 bases, with 8 bases remaining between them. The CDR3 DNA follows: TGCGCCAGCAGCTTGGGGGGGGTAAGCACAGATACGCAGTATTTT. It translates to CASSLGGVSTDTQYF.

This clone was seen a few times. The chain carries TRBV18 and TRBJ2-2, with D tentatively TRBD2 (5 bases). V shed 3 bases and J shed 1 base, with 9 bases lying between them. The CDR3 runs to 15 residues. Germline V CDR1 and CDR2: KGHSH, LQKENI. CDR3 sequence: CASSPRDLNTGELFF. In DNA, the CDR3 is TGTGCCAGCTCACCGAGGGATCTGAACACCGGGGAGCTGTTTTTT.

The rearrangement uses TRBV19 and TRBJ2-7; 9 bases align to TRBD1. The length of the CDR3 is 15 residues. V shed 5 bases and J 6 bases; nucleotides not matched to a gene: 11. The germline CDR1 and CDR2 sequences are LNHDA and SQIVND (reference sequence). CDR3 region: CASSPSGTGIIEQYF. DNA of the CDR3: TGTGCCAGTAGTCCTTCCGGGACAGGGATAATCGAGCAGTACTTC.

CDR3 nucleotides: TGTGCCAGCAGTTACGGAGACTATGGCTACACCTTC. As protein: CASSYGDYGYTF. The J gene is TRBJ1-2, the V gene TRBV6-5; D is ambiguous. Per germline, CDR1 MNHEY and CDR2 SVGAGI. V was cut by 2 bases and J by 3 bases, with 4 bases left in between. The CDR3 runs 12 residues.

This clone was observed once. The chain recombines TRBV28 with TRBJ2-7; a weak D match, TRBD1 (6 bases). Germline V gives CDR1 MDHEN, CDR2 SYDVKM. The CDR3 sequence is 15 residues long. V shed 5 bases and J shed 5 bases, with 19 bases lying between them. The CDR3 loop reads CASSLPQGRGHEQYF. Here the CDR3 DNA reads TGTGCCAGCAGTCTCCCCCAGGGCAGGGGTCACGAGCAGTACTTC.

This chain joins TRBV19 and TRBJ1-1; maybe TRBD1 (6 bases). The V and J ends lost 6 bases and 1 base respectively, with 12 bases between them. The CDR3 runs 14 residues. Germline CDR1 is LNHDA and CDR2 is SQIVND (reference sequence). The CDR3 sequence: CASSHREQNTEAFF. In nucleotides, the CDR3 is TGTGCCAGTAGCCACAGGGAACAGAACACTGAAGCTTTCTTT.

The chain joins TRBV2 to TRBJ2-7; TRBD1 might be the D (5 bases). This CDR3 has 15 residues. The germline gives CDR1 SNHLY, CDR2 FYNNEI. The V gene lost 7 bases and the J gene lost 0 bases, with 16 bases spanning the gap. The CDR3: CASNVSPQGSYEQYF. The CDR3 DNA follows: TGTGCCAGCAATGTGTCCCCCCAGGGCTCCTACGAGCAGTACTTC.

The rearrangement links TRBV4-1 to TRBJ1-4; D uncertain. Germline values: CDR1 MGHRA, CDR2 YSYEKL. This CDR3 has 15 residues. V gave up 6 bases and J gave up 0 bases, with 11 bases separating them. The CDR3 loop reads CASSRVEATNEKLFF. CDR3 coding DNA: TGCGCCAGCAGTCGGGTTGAGGCAACTAATGAAAAACTGTTTTTT.

In its sample, this clone ranks as medium-sized. This chain links TRBV13 with TRBJ2-2, with a tentative D call TRBD2 (5 bases). Germline CDR1 reads PRHDT; CDR2 reads FYEKMQ (reference sequence). The CDR3 sequence is 14 residues long. V was shortened by 0 bases and J by 6 bases, with 8 bases between the two germline ends. CDR3 nucleotide sequence: TGTGCCAGCAGCTTAGGGGCTAGCCCCGGGGAGCTGTTTTTT. Translation: CASSLGASPGELFF.